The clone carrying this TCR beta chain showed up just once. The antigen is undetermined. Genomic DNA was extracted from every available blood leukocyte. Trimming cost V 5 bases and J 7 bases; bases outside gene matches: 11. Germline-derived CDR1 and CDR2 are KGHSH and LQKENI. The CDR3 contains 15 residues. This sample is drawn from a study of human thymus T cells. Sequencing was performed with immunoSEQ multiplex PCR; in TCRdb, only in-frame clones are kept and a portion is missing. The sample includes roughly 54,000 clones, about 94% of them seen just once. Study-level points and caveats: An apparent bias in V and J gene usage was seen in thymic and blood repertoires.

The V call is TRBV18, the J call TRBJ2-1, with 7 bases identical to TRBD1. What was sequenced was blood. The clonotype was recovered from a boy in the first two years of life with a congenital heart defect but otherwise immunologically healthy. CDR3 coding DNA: TGTGCCAGCTCATCGGACAGGTCAGGGGTAAATGAGCAGTTCTTC. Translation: CASSSDRSGVNEQFF.